Below, 21 T cell receptor beta chains from the same sample are listed, as sequenced in a study of neurological immune-mediated disorders (dated by TCRdb to the late 2010s). The library relied on 5' RACE. The sequencer was an Illumina HiSeq 2500. TCRdb applied fastp at Q25 and MiXCR to the public reads, then kept only in-frame beta chains. Duplicate CDR3 protein sequences are folded into a single record with the most common DNA and genes. The sample has roughly 74,000 distinct CDR3 sequences on record, approximately 5.2% of them singletons. Clones ranked in the top ten supply 6.5% to 9% of the sample. Input material: PBMCs. The source of these receptors is a man aged 18 to 35 with multiple sclerosis.

The sample holds many counts of this clonotype. The V call is TRBV7-2, the J call TRBJ2-3, with D perhaps being TRBD1 or TRBD2 (6 bases each). Germline assignment: CDR1 SGHTA and CDR2 FQGNSA. V was cut by 6 bases and J by 5 bases, with 18 bases left in between. This CDR3 spans 15 amino acids. The CDR3 sequence: CASRLAPGAIDTQYF. The CDR3 coding sequence is TGTGCCAGCAGACTAGCCCCGGGGGCCATAGATACGCAGTATTTT.

This clonotype was picked up many times. The chain employs TRBV3-1 and TRBJ2-2; D ambiguous. Trimming took 0 bases from V and 4 from J, leaving 3 bases between them. Per germline, CDR1 LGHDT and CDR2 YNNKEL (reference sequence). CDR3 length equals 13 residues. The CDR3 region is CASSQDLTGELFF. The CDR3 DNA reads as TGTGCCAGCAGCCAAGACCTCACCGGGGAGCTGTTTTTT.

This clonotype occurred many times. This chain uses TRBV7-2 with TRBJ2-2, with 11 positions matching TRBD2. This CDR3 region has 15 residues. With V trimmed by 4 bases and J by 8 bases, 6 bases remained unmatched. Germline CDR1 SGHTA, CDR2 FQGNSA. The CDR3, as DNA: TGTGCCAGCAGCTATACTAGCGGGAGTTGGGGGGAGCTGTTTTTT. Its translation is CASSYTSGSWGELFF.

This clonotype was observed many times. The gene calls are TRBV5-1 and TRBJ2-2; the match to TRBD1 covers 8 bases. Germline V lookup: CDR1 SGHRS, CDR2 YFSETQ. The trim removed 1 base at V and 3 bases at J, leaving 5 bases unmatched. The CDR3 totals 16 residues. As DNA, the CDR3 is TGCGCCAGCAGCTTGTTGGGACAGGTTTACACCGGGGAGCTGTTTTTT. It encodes CASSLLGQVYTGELFF.

The sample holds many counts of this clonotype. The CDR3 DNA sequence: TGTGCCAGCAGCTTGGGGGGACAGGATTCACCCCTCCACTTT. Protein product: CASSLGGQDSPLHF. The chain carries TRBV5-5 and TRBJ1-6, with 8 bases lining up with TRBD1. The length of the CDR3 is 14 residues. Germline loops: CDR1 SGHKS, CDR2 YYEKEE (reference sequence). Unmatched junction bases numbered 1, after V lost 0 bases and J lost 8 bases.

The chain recombines TRBV28 with TRBJ1-2; D ambiguous. Trimming removed 5 bases from V and 1 base from J, with 11 bases in between. The CDR3 runs to 14 residues. Germline V gene data show CDR1 as MDHEN and CDR2 as SYDVKM. CDR3 region: CASSTTGVNYGYTF. In DNA form, the CDR3 reads TGTGCCAGCAGTACAACCGGGGTTAACTATGGCTACACCTTC.

At least ten counts were recorded for this clonotype. The rearrangement joins TRBV21-1 to TRBJ2-7. TRBV21-1 is marked as a pseudogene. There are 13 residues in the CDR3. CDR3 in DNA: TGTGCCAGCAGCAAAGCGGAGTGGGACGAGCAGTACTTC. This sequence encodes CASSKAEWDEQYF.

In this sample, this clonotype turned up a few times. This sequence joins TRBV29-1 and TRBJ2-3, with 7 nucleotides matching TRBD2. In germline, CDR1 is SQVTM, CDR2 ANQGSEA. The CDR3 extends over 14 amino acids. The V segment lost 7 bases and the J segment 2 bases; nucleotides outside the gene matches: 9. The CDR3 protein is CSASAGTLTDTQYF. In DNA, the CDR3 is TGCAGCGCGTCAGCGGGGACGCTCACAGATACGCAGTATTTT.

This clonotype was seen many times. The CDR3 reads CASTKGTRINEQFF. The CDR3 DNA sequence: TGTGCCAGCACCAAAGGGACTAGGATCAATGAGCAGTTCTTC. J is TRBJ2-1 and V is TRBV6-2 or TRBV6-3, with 8 bases that match TRBD2. The CDR3 consists of 14 residues. Germline V gives CDR1 MNHEY, CDR2 SVGEGT. V dropped 7 bases and J dropped 6; count of bases not matched to a gene: 8.

This clonotype was counted at least ten times. The rearrangement links TRBV5-1 to TRBJ2-3; 7 nucleotides align to TRBD1. Germline loops: CDR1 SGHRS, CDR2 YFSETQ. Trimming took 2 bases from V and 2 from J; bases not matched to a gene: 11. The CDR3 extends over 17 amino acids. The CDR3 region is CASSFARQGILTDTQYF. The CDR3 DNA sequence: TGCGCCAGCAGCTTCGCGAGACAGGGAATCCTCACAGATACGCAGTATTTT.

Regarding this clonotype: One end of the junction fails to match germline, which may point to a read error. The V and J genes are TRBV12-3 or TRBV12-4 and TRBJ2-6, with 7 bases identical to TRBD1. The CDR3 runs to 16 residues. DNA for the CDR3: TGTGCCAGCAGTCCAGGACAGGCGGATGGGGTCAACGTCCTGACTTTC. It codes for CASSPGQADGVNVLTF.

This clonotype was picked up a small number of times. The chain couples TRBV19 to TRBJ1-2, with a weak D call TRBD1 (6 bases). Trimming left V 5 bases short and J 2 bases short, with 9 bases between. Germline values: CDR1 LNHDA, CDR2 SQIVND (reference sequence). The length of the CDR3 is 13 residues. This chain's CDR3 is CASSLGANYGYTF. The CDR3 nucleotides read TGTGCCAGTAGTTTGGGGGCGAACTATGGCTACACCTTC.

The sample holds many counts of this clonotype. V is TRBV10-3 and J is TRBJ2-1; TRBD2 aligns across 14 bases. Germline V lookup: CDR1 ENHRY, CDR2 SYGVKD. The junction had 8 bases not matched to a gene; V was cut back by 5 bases and J by 8 bases. The CDR3 consists of 16 residues. The CDR3 DNA reads as TGTGCCATCAGTACCGGGACTAGCGGGAGCACCGATGAGCAGTTCTTC. Amino acid sequence: CAISTGTSGSTDEQFF.

This chain links TRBV5-4 with TRBJ2-1, with D possibly being TRBD2 (6 bases). Per the germline V gene, CDR1 is SGHNT and CDR2 is YYREEE (reference sequence). The V end was cut by 4 bases, the J end by 14 bases, with 16 bases between. The CDR3 contains 12 residues. CDR3 DNA: TGTGCCAGCAGCCATACAGACGGCGGGAAGTTCTTC. Translation: CASSHTDGGKFF.

The table lists this clonotype with many counts. V usage is TRBV6-5 and J usage is TRBJ2-7; a weak D match, TRBD2 (6 bases). The V gene lost 4 bases and the J gene lost 4 bases, with 8 bases spanning the gap. From germline, CDR1 is MNHEY and CDR2 SVGAGI. CDR3 length equals 12 residues. CDR3 nucleotides: TGTGCCAGCAGTTTTCGGGGGTACGAGCAGTACTTC. Encoded protein: CASSFRGYEQYF.

In this sample, this clonotype turned up many times. This sequence joins TRBV5-5 and TRBJ1-5; perhaps TRBD1 as D (5 bases). Germline V gene data show CDR1 as SGHKS and CDR2 as YYEKEE (reference sequence). The CDR3 contains 15 residues. V lost 0 bases, J lost 5 bases, and 12 bases lay in between. The chain's CDR3 is CASSLGPGRDQPQHF. CDR3 sequence (DNA): TGTGCCAGCAGCTTGGGTCCAGGGCGAGATCAGCCCCAGCATTTT.

In this sample, this clonotype turned up many times. CDR3 residues: CSALSPGAPYEQYF. The CDR3 nucleotides are TGCAGTGCACTCTCCCCGGGAGCTCCCTACGAGCAGTACTTC. The chain combines TRBV20-1 with TRBJ2-7; possible D gene TRBD2, 6 bases. The V gene's germline CDR1 is DFQATT and CDR2 SNEGSKA (reference sequence). The CDR3 loop spans 14 amino acids. The V and J ends lost 6 bases and 2 bases respectively, with 17 bases between them.

This clonotype was detected ten times or more. The genes are TRBV20-1 and TRBJ1-5; no clear D. Germline V gene lookup returns CDR1 DFQATT and CDR2 SNEGSKA (reference sequence). V gave up 0 bases and J gave up 4 bases, with 7 bases separating them. The CDR3 length is 13 residues. The DNA of the CDR3 is TGCAGTGCTAGAGAGGAATGGAATCAGCCCCAGCATTTT. It codes for CSAREEWNQPQHF.

This clonotype was picked up a small number of times. The chain has TRBV30 and TRBJ1-5; D gene uncertain. The CDR3 covers 14 residues. The V gene lost 2 bases and the J gene lost 6 bases, with 14 bases spanning the gap. Per the germline V gene, CDR1 is GTSNPN and CDR2 is SVGIG (reference sequence). CDR3: CAWSTGERVQPQHF. As DNA, the CDR3 is TGTGCCTGGAGTACCGGGGAAAGGGTTCAGCCCCAGCATTTT.

This clonotype was counted ten times or more. The chain recombines TRBV29-1 with TRBJ1-6; 8 positions match TRBD1. Germline assignment: CDR1 SQVTM and CDR2 ANQGSEA. The V gene end was trimmed by 6 bases and the J gene end by 6 bases; junction bases not matched to a gene: 4. The length of the CDR3 is 13 residues. The CDR3 DNA reads TGCAGCGTGCGGACAGGGAGTAATTCACCCCTCCACTTT. Translated: CSVRTGSNSPLHF.

This clonotype was detected ten times or more. The chain carries TRBV6-6 and TRBJ2-1; TRBD2 matches at 8 bases. Trimming took 8 bases from V and 1 from J; bases not matched to a gene: 7. Germline V CDR1 and CDR2: MNHNY, SVGAGI (reference sequence). The CDR3 runs to 15 residues. The CDR3 reads CASGRAGVSYNEQFF. CDR3 coding DNA: TGTGCCAGCGGCAGAGCGGGGGTATCCTACAATGAGCAGTTCTTC.